This T cell receptor beta chain was documented in a study of metastatic and nonmetastatic thyroid tumors. Study-level background: Malignant thyroid and benign thyroid patients provided blood and tumor or nodule tissue whose repertoires were compared.

Study findings and constraints: When malignant thyroid tumors were compared with benign nodules, TCR beta diversity was reportedly significantly higher in the malignant tumors. This held in both blood and tumor samples.

Ahead of thyroid surgery, no patient had received treatment of any kind. TCRdb ran MiXCR on the PCR reads. Seen here are about 35,000 clones, around a fifth observed once, and the top ten hold approximately 20%. This clone was detected ten times or more. As yet, its antigen is unknown. V was trimmed by 6 bases and J by 1 base, leaving 18 bases between them. The CDR3 length is 15 residues. Germline CDR1 is DFQATT and CDR2 is SNEGSKA (reference sequence). Sequencing was carried out using blood. The chain has TRBV20-1 and TRBJ1-1; TRBD1 is a possible D gene (5 bases). This TCR derives from a female donor with papillary thyroid cancer or a benign thyroid nodule (not recorded which). Some clones in this sample may be carry-over from other donors' samples. CDR3 region: CSAAFRGVANTEAFF. The CDR3 coding sequence is TGCAGTGCCGCATTTCGGGGGGTCGCGAACACTGAAGCTTTCTTT.